Each of the 6 T cell receptor beta chains below was sequenced from the same sample in a study of T cell therapy after organ transplantation. These receptors have no identified antigens. The assay was immunoSEQ multiplex PCR, and TCRdb's table has in-frame clones only and misses some. The data show 850 to 1,300 clones, less than 75% seen once. This specimen consisted of CD8+ T cells from blood, obtained before autologous CMV-specific T cell therapy. The source is a human patient who had received a solid organ transplant and had CMV disease.

The CDR3 nucleotides are TGTGCCAGCAGTGAACCAAGCCTCTACGAGCAGTACTTC. Translated: CASSEPSLYEQYF. The chain has TRBV6-5 and TRBJ2-7; D not resolved. The germline gives CDR1 MNHEY, CDR2 SVGAGI. Trimming removed 5 bases from V and 3 bases from J, with 11 bases in between. CDR3 length equals 13 residues.

Worth noting for this clone: At one end, the junction sequence differs from germline, possibly due to a read error. The V and J genes are TRBV4-3 and TRBJ1-4, with D possibly being TRBD1 (5 bases). The CDR3 has 17 amino acids. Germline assignment: CDR1 LGHNA and CDR2 YSLEER. CDR3 nucleotide sequence: TGCGCCCGCAGCCAAGAGGGGCGGGAGGGGTACGGGGAAAAACTGTTTTTT. Its translation: CARSQEGREGYGEKLFF.

This clone has just a few counts. The J gene is TRBJ1-4, the V gene TRBV27, with 9 nucleotides matching TRBD1. The CDR3 has 13 amino acids. After removal of 10 bases from V and 2 bases from J, the junction contained 2 bases not matched to a gene. CDR1 and CDR2 (germline): MNHEY, SMNVEV (reference sequence). This chain's CDR3 is CATGTGTNEKLFF. CDR3 DNA sequence: TGTGCCACCGGGACAGGGACTAATGAAAAACTGTTTTTT.

This clone is large. V gene TRBV5-4 combines with J gene TRBJ2-5, with D tentatively TRBD1 or TRBD2 (5 bases each). V shed 3 bases and J shed 4 bases, with 22 bases lying between them. The germline gives CDR1 SGHNT, CDR2 YYREEE (reference sequence). CDR3 length: 17 residues. The CDR3 spells CASSSQFGELGAETQYF. The CDR3 coding sequence is TGTGCCAGCAGCTCCCAATTTGGGGAGCTTGGGGCAGAGACCCAGTACTTC.

This chain links TRBV19 with TRBJ1-5, with a tentative D call TRBD1 (6 bases). The CDR3 is made up of 16 amino acids. The germline V gene encodes CDR1 LNHDA and CDR2 SQIVND (reference sequence). Trimming pared 3 bases from V and 4 bases from J, leaving 16 bases between. The CDR3 DNA reads TGTGCCAGTAGTATTCAAGACAGGCCCTCAAATCAGCCCCAGCATTTT. The encoded protein is CASSIQDRPSNQPQHF.

The count of this clone is one. A far bigger clonotype differs at one base, so this is likely a read error. The same CDR3 also results from other DNA sequences found in this sample. This chain uses TRBV4-3 with TRBJ1-4; D might be TRBD1 (5 bases). The ends were cut back, 3 bases at V and 8 bases at J, with 22 bases in the middle. Germline V gene lookup returns CDR1 LGHNA and CDR2 YSLEER. This CDR3 region has 17 residues. CDR3 sequence: CASSHDGREGYGEKLFF. In nucleotides, the CDR3 is TGCGCCAGCAGCCATGATGGGCGGGAGGGGTACGGGGAAAAACTGTTTTTT.